A single sample gave rise to the 16 T cell receptor beta chains below, sequenced in a study of brain T cells in children with intractable seizures. Assay: immunoSEQ multiplex PCR; the TCRdb copy retains only in-frame clones and omits some. The sample contains just under 65,000 clones, approximately 95% of which appear only once. Sequenced here: peripheral blood, sampled at surgery. These receptors originate from a boy under two years old with focal cortical dysplasia and intractable seizures.

The rearrangement joins TRBV5-4 to TRBJ1-4; D is ambiguous. Between the trimmed V and J ends, which lost 1 base and 8 bases, there was a span of 6 bases. This CDR3 has 12 residues. Germline V lookup: CDR1 SGHNT, CDR2 YYREEE (reference sequence). CDR3 amino acids: CASSLPAEKLFF. DNA of the CDR3: TGTGCCAGCAGCTTGCCAGCCGAAAAACTGTTTTTT.

The chain carries TRBV5-1 and TRBJ1-3; the D gene is possibly TRBD1 (6 bases). Looked up from germline, CDR1 is SGHRS and CDR2 is YFSETQ. Deletions cut 1 base from V and 2 bases from J, with 10 bases between. The CDR3 extends over 15 amino acids. The CDR3 nucleotides read TGCGCCAGCAGCTTGTCAGGGGCGCCTGGAAACACCATATATTTT. Its protein is CASSLSGAPGNTIYF. Filled out from reference TRBV5-1 and TRBJ1-3, the complete variable domain reads KAGVTQTPRYLIKTRGQQVTLSCSPISGHRSVSWYQQTPGQGLQFLFEYFSETQRNKGNFPGRFSGRQFSNSRSEMNVSTLELGDSALYLCASSLSGAPGNTIYFGEGSWLTVV.

This chain links TRBV5-6 with TRBJ1-1; D unresolved. Germline assignment: CDR1 SGHDT and CDR2 YYEEEE. The ends were cut back, 0 bases at V and 8 bases at J, with 14 bases in the middle. The CDR3 consists of 14 residues. CDR3 in amino acids: CASSLGHGRSEAFF. The CDR3 bases are TGTGCCAGCAGCTTGGGACACGGAAGGTCCGAAGCTTTCTTT.

This sequence joins TRBV9 and TRBJ2-5, with TRBD2 matching 7 bases. This CDR3 has 16 residues. CDR1 is SGDLS and CDR2 is YYNGEE in the germline V gene. The junction had 12 bases not matched to a gene; V was cut back by 2 bases and J by 5 bases. In DNA form, the CDR3 reads TGTGCCAGCAGCGTTACGACTTCGGGAGGTACGGAGACCCAGTACTTC. Its translation: CASSVTTSGGTETQYF. Full variable domain (outside the CDR3, taken from reference TRBV9 and TRBJ2-5): DSGVTQTPKHLITATGQRVTLRCSPRSGDLSVYWYQQSLDQGLQFLIQYYNGEERAKGNILERFSAQQFPDLHSELNLSSLELGDSALYFCASSVTTSGGTETQYFGPGTRLLVL.

The chain has TRBV11-2 and TRBJ2-5; D might be TRBD1 (5 bases). The V and J ends lost 5 bases and 4 bases respectively, with 14 bases between them. The CDR3 has 14 amino acids. CDR1 is SGHAT, CDR2 FQNNGV, per germline. CDR3 DNA sequence: TGTGCCAGCAGCCCCCGACAGTGGGGAGAGACCCAGTACTTC. Translated, it gives CASSPRQWGETQYF.

The count of this clone is one. J is TRBJ1-1 and V is TRBV4-1, with 7 bases aligning to TRBD1. CDR1 and CDR2 (germline): MGHRA, YSYEKL. V was clipped by 2 bases and J by 4 bases; unmatched bases: 7. The CDR3 runs 15 residues. The CDR3 DNA follows: TGCGCCAGCAGCCAAATGACAGGGTTGGGCACTGAAGCTTTCTTT. It specifies CASSQMTGLGTEAFF.

J is TRBJ2-7 and V is TRBV5-1; 9 positions match TRBD1. This CDR3 region has 15 residues. Germline CDR1 reads SGHRS; CDR2 reads YFSETQ. V gave up 0 bases and J gave up 4 bases; unmatched junction bases: 5. For the CDR3, the DNA is TGCGCCAGCAGCTTGGTTCTCGGACAGGGGTACGAGCAGTACTTC. Its protein product is CASSLVLGQGYEQYF.

The chain employs TRBV7-6 and TRBJ2-2; D call uncertain. Trimming removed 5 bases from V and 4 bases from J, with 14 bases in between. Germline V gene sequence: CDR1 SGHVS, CDR2 FNYEAQ. The CDR3 has 15 amino acids. CDR3 region: CASSPTRPGTGELFF. The CDR3, as DNA: TGTGCCAGCAGCCCGACCCGACCAGGCACCGGGGAGCTGTTTTTT.

The V gene is TRBV4-2, the J gene TRBJ1-1, with D perhaps matching TRBD1 (6 bases). Germline V gene data show CDR1 as LGHNA and CDR2 as YNFKEQ. This CDR3 has 18 residues. Trimming pared 6 bases from V and 0 bases from J, leaving 23 bases between. CDR3 sequence reads: CASSLGGRGVKMNTEAFF. The CDR3, as DNA: TGTGCCAGCAGTCTAGGGGGGAGGGGGGTTAAGATGAACACTGAAGCTTTCTTT.

The chain joins TRBV5-4 to TRBJ2-1; 8 bases are shared with TRBD1. Germline lookup yields CDR1 SGHNT and CDR2 YYREEE (reference sequence). The length of the CDR3 is 16 residues. After removal of 3 bases from V and 12 bases from J, the junction contained 17 bases not matched to a gene. CDR3 nucleotides: TGTGCCAGCAGCTACTACGGGACAGGTGAGATCGCGGGGCAGTTCTTC. It translates to CASSYYGTGEIAGQFF.

This clone is a singleton in its sample. The chain combines TRBV4-1 with TRBJ2-7; 8 nucleotides align to TRBD2. Trimming removed 2 bases from V and 3 bases from J; junction bases left unmatched: 6. CDR3 length: 15 residues. Germline V lookup: CDR1 MGHRA, CDR2 YSYEKL. CDR3 bases: TGCGCCAGCAGCCAAAACAGCGGGGGACTCTACGAGCAGTACTTC. It is translated as CASSQNSGGLYEQYF.

This chain connects TRBV7-9 to TRBJ1-2; D perhaps matches TRBD1 (5 bases). Germline V CDR1 and CDR2: SEHNR, FQNEAQ (reference sequence). The CDR3 has 16 residues. V was pared by 1 base and J by 4 bases, with 16 bases between. The CDR3 loop is CASSLGGLQAVYGYTF. The CDR3 DNA follows: TGTGCCAGCAGCTTAGGGGGCCTCCAGGCAGTCTATGGCTACACCTTC.

The J gene is TRBJ2-2, the V gene TRBV15; 10 bases map to TRBD1. V dropped 5 bases and J dropped 5; count of bases not matched to a gene: 5. The CDR3 extends over 15 amino acids. Germline V gene sequence: CDR1 LNHNV, CDR2 YYDKDF (reference sequence). CDR3 loop: CATSGGTGETGELFF. The CDR3 DNA is TGTGCCACCAGCGGCGGGACAGGGGAAACCGGGGAGCTGTTTTTT.

The CDR3, as DNA: TGTGCCAGCATCCTAGCGCCGAACACCGGGGAGCTGTTTTTT. Translating gives CASILAPNTGELFF. V usage is TRBV7-2 and J usage is TRBJ2-2; weak D call: TRBD2 (6 bases). Germline CDR1 and CDR2: SGHTA and FQGNSA. The CDR3 length is 14 residues. V was clipped by 7 bases and J by 0 bases, with 9 bases between them.

This chain connects TRBV6-2 or TRBV6-3 to TRBJ2-4; unclear D gene. Germline values: CDR1 MNHEY, CDR2 SVGEGT. The CDR3 is 12 amino acids. With 2 bases removed from V and 11 bases from J, the gap between germline ends came to 10 bases. CDR3 amino acids: CASSYPNTFQYF. The CDR3 DNA is TGTGCCAGCAGTTACCCGAACACCTTTCAGTACTTC.

The chain joins TRBV7-9 to TRBJ2-2, with D possibly matching TRBD2 (6 bases). The CDR3 contains 15 residues. Germline V gene data show CDR1 as SEHNR and CDR2 as FQNEAQ (reference sequence). V was cut by 7 bases and J by 2 bases, with 14 bases left in between. The CDR3 DNA follows: TGTGCCAGCATTTGGAGGGGAGGAAACACCGGGGAGCTGTTTTTT. Protein product: CASIWRGGNTGELFF. The full variable domain, completed using reference TRBV7-9 and TRBJ2-2, is DTGVSQNPRHKITKRGQNVTFRCDPISEHNRLYWYRQTLGQGPEFLTYFQNEAQLEKSRLLSDRFSAERPKGSFSTLEIQRTEQGDSAMYLCASIWRGGNTGELFFGEGSRLTVL.